The T cell receptor beta chain described here comes from a study of T cells in localized non-small cell lung cancer. This clone was observed once. Germline values: CDR1 MNHNS, CDR2 SASEGT. CDR3 size: 16 residues. Trimming cost V 6 bases and J 5 bases; bases outside gene matches: 12. The repertoire was sequenced with immunoSEQ multiplex PCR; TCRdb's copy has only in-frame clones and lacks some. The table lists around 80,000 clones, 60% to 85% of them singletons. This rearrangement joins TRBV6-1 to TRBJ2-7; 11 positions agree with TRBD2. Sequences were derived from PBMCs, sampled before any cancer treatment. The sequence was collected from a man aged 35-69 years with stage II squamous cell lung carcinoma. This CDR3 is CASRELAGVGNHEQYF. CDR3 DNA: TGTGCCAGCAGAGAACTAGCGGGAGTTGGTAACCACGAGCAGTACTTC.